The clone carrying this TCR beta chain has at least ten counts. V lost 2 bases to trimming and J lost 2 bases, with 14 bases between them. The CDR3 consists of 16 residues. Germline V gives CDR1 MNHEY, CDR2 SVGAGI. One entry per CDR3 protein, called by TCRdb with MiXCR from the RT-PCR reads. The top ten hold roughly 3.9% of the sample, which has about 700,000 distinct CDR3 sequences, approximately 15% seen once. Sequencing input: memory CD4+ T cells from blood. This sequence originates from a female donor in good health, serving as a healthy control. The J gene is TRBJ2-3, the V gene TRBV6-5; possible D gene TRBD1, 6 bases. The chain's CDR3 is CASSYGLGGSTDTQYF. The CDR3 region has the DNA TGTGCCAGCAGTTACGGGTTAGGGGGTTCCACAGATACGCAGTATTTT.